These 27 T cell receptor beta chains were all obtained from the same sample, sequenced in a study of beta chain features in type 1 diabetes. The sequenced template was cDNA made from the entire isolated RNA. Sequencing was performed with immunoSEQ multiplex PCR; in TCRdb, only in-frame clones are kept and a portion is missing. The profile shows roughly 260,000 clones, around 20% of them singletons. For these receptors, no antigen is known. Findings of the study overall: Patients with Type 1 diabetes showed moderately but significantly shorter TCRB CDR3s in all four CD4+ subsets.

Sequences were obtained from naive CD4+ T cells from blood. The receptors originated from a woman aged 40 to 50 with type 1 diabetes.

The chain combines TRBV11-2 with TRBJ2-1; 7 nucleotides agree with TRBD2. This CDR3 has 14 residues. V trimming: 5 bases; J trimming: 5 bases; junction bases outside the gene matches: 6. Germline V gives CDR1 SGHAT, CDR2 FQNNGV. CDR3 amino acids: CASSQSGADNEQFF. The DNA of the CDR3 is TGTGCCAGCAGCCAGAGCGGGGCAGACAATGAGCAGTTCTTC. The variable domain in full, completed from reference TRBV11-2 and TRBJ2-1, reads EAGVAQSPRYKIIEKRQSVAFWCNPISGHATLYWYQQILGQGPKLLIQFQNNGVVDDSQLPKDRFSAERLKGVDSTLKIQPAKLEDSAVYLCASSQSGADNEQFFGPGTRLTVL.

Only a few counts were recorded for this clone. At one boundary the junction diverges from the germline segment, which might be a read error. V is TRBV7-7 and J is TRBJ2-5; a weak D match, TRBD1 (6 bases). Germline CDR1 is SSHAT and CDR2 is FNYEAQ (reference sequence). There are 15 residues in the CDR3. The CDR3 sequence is CASSLQGRGQETQYF. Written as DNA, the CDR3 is TGTGCTAGCAGCTTACAGGGAAGGGGGCAAGAGACCCAGTACTTC.

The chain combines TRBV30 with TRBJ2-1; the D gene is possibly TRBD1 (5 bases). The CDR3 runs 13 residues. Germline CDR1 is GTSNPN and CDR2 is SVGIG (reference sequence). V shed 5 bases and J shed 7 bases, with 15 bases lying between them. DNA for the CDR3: TGTGCCTGGGACTTCTCTACAGGAAATGAGCAGTTCTTC. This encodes CAWDFSTGNEQFF.

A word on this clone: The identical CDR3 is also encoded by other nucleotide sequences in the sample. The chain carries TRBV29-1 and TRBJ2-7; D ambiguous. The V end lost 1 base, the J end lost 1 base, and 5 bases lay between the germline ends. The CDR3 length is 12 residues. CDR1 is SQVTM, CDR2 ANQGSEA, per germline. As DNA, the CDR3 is TGCAGCGTTGAAGGGGCTTCCTACGAGCAGTACTTC. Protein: CSVEGASYEQYF.

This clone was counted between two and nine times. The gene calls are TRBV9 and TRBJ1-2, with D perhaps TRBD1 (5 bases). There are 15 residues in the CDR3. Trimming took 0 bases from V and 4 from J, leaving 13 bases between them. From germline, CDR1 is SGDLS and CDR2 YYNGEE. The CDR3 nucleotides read TGTGCCAGCAGCGTAGAGGGCAGGGCTTCCTATGGCTACACCTTC. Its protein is CASSVEGRASYGYTF.

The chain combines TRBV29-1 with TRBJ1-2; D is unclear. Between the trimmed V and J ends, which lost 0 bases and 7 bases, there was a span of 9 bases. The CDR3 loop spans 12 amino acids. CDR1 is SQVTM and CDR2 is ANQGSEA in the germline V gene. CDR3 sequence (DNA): TGCAGCGTTGAAGAAGCCGGAGTTGGCTACACCTTC. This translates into CSVEEAGVGYTF.

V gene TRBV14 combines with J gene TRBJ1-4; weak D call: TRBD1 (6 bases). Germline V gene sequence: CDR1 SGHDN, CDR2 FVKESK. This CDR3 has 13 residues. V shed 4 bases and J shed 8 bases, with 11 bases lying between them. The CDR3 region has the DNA TGTGCCAGCAGCCGATCAGGACAGGAAAAACTGTTTTTT. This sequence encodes CASSRSGQEKLFF.

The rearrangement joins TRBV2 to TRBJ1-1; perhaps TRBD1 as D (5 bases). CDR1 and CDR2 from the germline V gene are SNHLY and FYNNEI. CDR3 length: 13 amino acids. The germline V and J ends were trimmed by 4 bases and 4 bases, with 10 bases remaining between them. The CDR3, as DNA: TGTGCCAGCAGTGGGGAGGGGACCACTGAAGCTTTCTTT. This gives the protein CASSGEGTTEAFF.

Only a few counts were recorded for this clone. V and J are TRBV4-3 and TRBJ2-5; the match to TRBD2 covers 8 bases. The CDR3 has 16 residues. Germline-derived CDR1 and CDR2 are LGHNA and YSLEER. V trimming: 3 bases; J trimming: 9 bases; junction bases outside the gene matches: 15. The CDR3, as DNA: TGCGCCAGCAGCCATAACCAGGGACTAGGAGGGGTCCCCCAGTACTTC. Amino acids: CASSHNQGLGGVPQYF.

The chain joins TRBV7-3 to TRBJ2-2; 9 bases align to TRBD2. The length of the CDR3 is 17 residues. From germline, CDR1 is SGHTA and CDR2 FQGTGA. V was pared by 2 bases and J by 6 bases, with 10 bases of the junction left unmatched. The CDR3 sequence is CASSLGSSGNLAGELFF. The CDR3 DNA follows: TGTGCCAGCAGCTTAGGCTCTAGCGGGAATCTTGCCGGGGAGCTGTTTTTT.

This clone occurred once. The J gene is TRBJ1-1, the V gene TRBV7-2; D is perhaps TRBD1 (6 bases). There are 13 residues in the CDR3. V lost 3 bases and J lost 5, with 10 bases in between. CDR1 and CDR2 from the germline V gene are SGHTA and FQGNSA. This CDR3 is CASSLAGATEAFF. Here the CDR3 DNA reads TGTGCCAGCAGCTTGGCAGGGGCTACTGAAGCTTTCTTT.

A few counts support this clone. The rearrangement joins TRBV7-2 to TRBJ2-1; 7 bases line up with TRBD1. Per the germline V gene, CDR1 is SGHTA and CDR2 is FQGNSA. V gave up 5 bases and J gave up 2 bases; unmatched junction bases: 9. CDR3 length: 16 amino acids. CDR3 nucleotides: TGTGCCAGCAGCACCCATGGGACAGAAACCTACAATGAGCAGTTCTTC. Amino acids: CASSTHGTETYNEQFF.

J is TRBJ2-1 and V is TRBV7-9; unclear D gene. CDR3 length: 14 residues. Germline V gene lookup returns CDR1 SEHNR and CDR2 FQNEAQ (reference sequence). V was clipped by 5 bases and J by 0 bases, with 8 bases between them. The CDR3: CASSAGFSYNEQFF. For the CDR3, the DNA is TGTGCCAGCAGCGCCGGTTTCTCCTACAATGAGCAGTTCTTC.

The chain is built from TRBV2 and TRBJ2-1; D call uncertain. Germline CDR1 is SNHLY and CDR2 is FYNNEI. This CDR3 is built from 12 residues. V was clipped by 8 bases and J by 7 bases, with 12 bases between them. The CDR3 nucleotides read TGTGCCAGCTTACCCCCCACAAATGAGCAGTTCTTC. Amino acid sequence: CASLPPTNEQFF.

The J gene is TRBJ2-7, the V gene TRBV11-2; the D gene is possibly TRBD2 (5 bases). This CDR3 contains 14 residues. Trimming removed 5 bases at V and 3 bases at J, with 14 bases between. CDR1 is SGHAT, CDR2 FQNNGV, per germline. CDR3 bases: TGTGCCAGCAGCGCTGGGGTAGGGAGCTACGAGCAGTACTTC. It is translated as CASSAGVGSYEQYF. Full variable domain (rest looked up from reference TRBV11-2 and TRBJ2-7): EAGVAQSPRYKIIEKRQSVAFWCNPISGHATLYWYQQILGQGPKLLIQFQNNGVVDDSQLPKDRFSAERLKGVDSTLKIQPAKLEDSAVYLCASSAGVGSYEQYFGPGTRLTVT.

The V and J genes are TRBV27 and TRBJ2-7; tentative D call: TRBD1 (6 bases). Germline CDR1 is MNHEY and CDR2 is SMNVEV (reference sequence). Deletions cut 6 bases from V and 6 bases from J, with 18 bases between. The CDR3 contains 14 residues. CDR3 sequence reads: CASSVQGLDGEQYF. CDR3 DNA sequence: TGTGCCAGCAGCGTACAGGGCTTGGATGGCGAGCAGTACTTC.

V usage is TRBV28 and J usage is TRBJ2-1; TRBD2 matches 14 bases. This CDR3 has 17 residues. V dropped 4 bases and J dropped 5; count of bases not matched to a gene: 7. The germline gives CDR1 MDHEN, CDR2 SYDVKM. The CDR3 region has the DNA TGTGCCAGCAGTTCGCCGGGACTAGCGGGGGCCCACAATGAGCAGTTCTTC. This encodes CASSSPGLAGAHNEQFF.

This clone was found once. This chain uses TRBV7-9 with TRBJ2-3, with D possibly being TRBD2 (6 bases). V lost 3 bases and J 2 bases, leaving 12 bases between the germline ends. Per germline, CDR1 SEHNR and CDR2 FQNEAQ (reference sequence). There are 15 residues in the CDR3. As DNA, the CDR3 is TGTGCCAGCAGCTTGGGGGGAGTTGCCACAGATACGCAGTATTTT. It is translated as CASSLGGVATDTQYF.

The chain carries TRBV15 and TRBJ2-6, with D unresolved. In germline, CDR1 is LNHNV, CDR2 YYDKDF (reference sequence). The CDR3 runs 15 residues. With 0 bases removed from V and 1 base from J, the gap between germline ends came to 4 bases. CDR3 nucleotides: TGTGCCACCAGCAGAGATCGGTCTGGGGCCAACGTCCTGACTTTC. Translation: CATSRDRSGANVLTF.

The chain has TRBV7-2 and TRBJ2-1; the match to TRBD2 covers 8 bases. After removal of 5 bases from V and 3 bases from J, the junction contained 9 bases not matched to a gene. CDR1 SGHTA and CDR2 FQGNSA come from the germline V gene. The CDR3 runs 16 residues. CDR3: CASSPRGLVGYNEQFF. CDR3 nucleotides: TGTGCCAGCAGCCCGAGGGGACTAGTGGGCTACAATGAGCAGTTCTTC.

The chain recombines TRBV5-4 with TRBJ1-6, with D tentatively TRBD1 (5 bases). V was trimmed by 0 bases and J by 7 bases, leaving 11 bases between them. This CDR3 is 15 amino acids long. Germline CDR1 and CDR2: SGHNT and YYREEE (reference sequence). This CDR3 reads CASSLDGAGNSPLHF. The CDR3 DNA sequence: TGTGCCAGCAGCTTGGACGGAGCAGGGAATTCACCCCTCCACTTT.

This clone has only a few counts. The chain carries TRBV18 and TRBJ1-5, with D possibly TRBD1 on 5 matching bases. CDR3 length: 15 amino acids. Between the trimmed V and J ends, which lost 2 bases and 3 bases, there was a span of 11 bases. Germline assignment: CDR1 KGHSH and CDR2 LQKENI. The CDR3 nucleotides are TGTGCCAGCTCACCAAGTTCAGGGCTCAATCAGCCCCAGCATTTT. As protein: CASSPSSGLNQPQHF.

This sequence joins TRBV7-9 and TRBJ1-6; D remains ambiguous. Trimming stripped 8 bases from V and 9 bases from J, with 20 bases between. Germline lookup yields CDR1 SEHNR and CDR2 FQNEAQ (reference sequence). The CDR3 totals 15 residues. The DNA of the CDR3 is TGTGCCAGCTCCTCGTCCAGGATCGCAGCTTCACCCCTCCACTTT. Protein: CASSSSRIAASPLHF.

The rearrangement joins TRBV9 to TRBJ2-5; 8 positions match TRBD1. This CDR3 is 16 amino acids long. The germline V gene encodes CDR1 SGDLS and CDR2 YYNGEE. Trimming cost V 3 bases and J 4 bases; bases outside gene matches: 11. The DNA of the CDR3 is TGTGCCAGCAGCGCCCAACAGGGGGTTGGTGTAGAGACCCAGTACTTC. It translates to CASSAQQGVGVETQYF.

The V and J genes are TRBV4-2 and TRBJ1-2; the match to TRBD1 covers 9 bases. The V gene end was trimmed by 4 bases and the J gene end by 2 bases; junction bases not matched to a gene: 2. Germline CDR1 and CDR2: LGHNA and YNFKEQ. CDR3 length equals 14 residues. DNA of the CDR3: TGTGCCAGCAGCCTAGGACAGGGGAACTATGGCTACACCTTC. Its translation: CASSLGQGNYGYTF.

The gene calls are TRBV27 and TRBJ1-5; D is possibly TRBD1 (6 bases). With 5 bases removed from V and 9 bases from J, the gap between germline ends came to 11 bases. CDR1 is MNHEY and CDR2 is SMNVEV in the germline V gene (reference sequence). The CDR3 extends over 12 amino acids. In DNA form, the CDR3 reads TGTGCCAGCAGTACAGGGTACGGGCCCCAGCATTTT. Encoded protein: CASSTGYGPQHF.

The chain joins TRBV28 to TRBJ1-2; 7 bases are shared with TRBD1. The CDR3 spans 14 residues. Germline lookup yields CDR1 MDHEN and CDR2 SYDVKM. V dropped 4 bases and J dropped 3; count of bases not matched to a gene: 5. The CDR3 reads CASSSAQGDYGYTF. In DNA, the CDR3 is TGTGCCAGCAGTTCGGCCCAGGGGGACTATGGCTACACCTTC.